One sample yielded the 12 T cell receptor beta chains listed below, sequenced in a study of CD8 T cells in ankylosing spondylitis. General study points: Apparently characteristic of ankylosing spondylitis blood was a TCR beta motif (about eight highly homologous variants).

Their cognate antigens are unknown. TCRdb reprocessed the 5' RACE reads via MiXCR and lists one record per CDR3 protein. Of 400,000 or so distinct CDR3 sequences in the sample, roughly 26% were seen once. Sequenced: blood, either unsorted or a sorted T cell fraction (not recorded which). Every receptor here comes from a male donor with ankylosing spondylitis.

This clonotype turned up a few times. The chain is built from TRBV7-9 and TRBJ2-3, with D maybe TRBD2 (5 bases). The germline V and J ends were trimmed by 3 bases and 3 bases, with 10 bases remaining between them. This CDR3 region has 14 residues. The germline gives CDR1 SEHNR, CDR2 FQNEAQ (reference sequence). The CDR3 DNA sequence: TGTGCCAGCAGCTTTGGTGGGAGAACAGATACGCAGTATTTT. It encodes CASSFGGRTDTQYF.

J is TRBJ2-3 and V is TRBV20-1; 12 bases fit TRBD2. Germline V gene data show CDR1 as DFQATT and CDR2 as SNEGSKA (reference sequence). V lost 3 bases to trimming and J lost 5 bases; unmatched junction nucleotides: 12. The length of the CDR3 is 17 residues. The CDR3 DNA follows: TGCAGTGCTAGTTCGGGGACTAGCGGGCCTAACGGAGATACGCAGTATTTT. Translating gives CSASSGTSGPNGDTQYF.

The chain is built from TRBV4-1 and TRBJ2-1; D gene ambiguous. The last part of the DNA fits TRBJ2-7 better; the J call may be wrong. Germline CDR1 reads MGHRA; CDR2 reads YSYEKL. CDR3 length: 15 residues. The CDR3 DNA reads as TGCGCCAGCAGCCAAGACCGTACCTCCTACAATGAGCAGTACTTC. This codes for CASSQDRTSYNEQYF.

The chain combines TRBV20-1 with TRBJ2-1; D gene unclear. V gave up 3 bases and J gave up 7 bases, with 13 bases separating them. CDR3 size: 13 residues. Germline V gene data show CDR1 as DFQATT and CDR2 as SNEGSKA (reference sequence). The chain's CDR3 is CSASHPIINEQFF. The CDR3, as DNA: TGCAGTGCTAGCCACCCCATTATAAATGAGCAGTTCTTC.

This clonotype was found a few times. The chain uses TRBV7-7 and TRBJ2-1; D unclear. The germline V gene encodes CDR1 SSHAT and CDR2 FNYEAQ (reference sequence). V lost 1 base, J lost 4 bases, and 5 bases lay in between. The CDR3 loop spans 13 amino acids. CDR3 coding DNA: TGTGCCAGCAGCTTAGACCCTTACAATGAGCAGTTCTTC. Protein product: CASSLDPYNEQFF.

The rearrangement uses TRBV20-1 and TRBJ2-1; 7 bases fit TRBD1. V lost 4 bases, J lost 0 bases, and 3 bases stayed unmatched. The CDR3 has 14 amino acids. Germline CDR1 DFQATT, CDR2 SNEGSKA (reference sequence). The CDR3 loop is CSATTGVSYNEQFF. The CDR3 DNA reads as TGCAGTGCTACCACAGGGGTCTCCTACAATGAGCAGTTCTTC.

The genes are TRBV7-9 and TRBJ1-5; 8 nucleotides align to TRBD1. The CDR3 runs 14 residues. CDR1 and CDR2 (germline): SEHNR, FQNEAQ (reference sequence). V lost 5 bases to trimming and J lost 7 bases; unmatched junction nucleotides: 7. The CDR3 DNA reads as TGTGCCAGCAGCACTGACAGGGGAAGACAGCCCCAGCATTTT. Residues: CASSTDRGRQPQHF.

The chain employs TRBV15 and TRBJ1-5; no firm D call. CDR1 is LNHNV, CDR2 YYDKDF, per germline (reference sequence). The CDR3 runs to 14 residues. The germline V and J ends were trimmed by 10 bases and 4 bases, with 17 bases remaining between them. The CDR3 reads CAISGPARNQPQHF. The CDR3 coding sequence is TGTGCCATCTCCGGACCCGCGAGGAATCAGCCCCAGCATTTT.

This clonotype has more than one count but fewer than ten. The rearrangement joins TRBV6-2 or TRBV6-3 to TRBJ2-1; TRBD2 matches at 9 bases. The CDR3 is 16 residues long. J lost 8 bases, V lost 5 bases, and 13 bases had no gene match. Looked up from germline, CDR1 is MNHEY and CDR2 is SVGEGT. The CDR3 DNA sequence: TGTGCCAGCAGTACCCCCTGGGCGGGAGGGGGGCATGAGCAGTTCTTC. The encoded protein is CASSTPWAGGGHEQFF.

This rearrangement joins TRBV2 to TRBJ2-1; D gene ambiguous. V was trimmed by 5 bases and J by 6 bases, leaving 11 bases between them. CDR3 length: 13 residues. Looked up from germline, CDR1 is SNHLY and CDR2 is FYNNEI. For the CDR3, the DNA is TGTGCCAGCAGTCTTTTGCGGACCAATGAGCAGTTCTTC. Its translation is CASSLLRTNEQFF.

This clonotype has just a few counts. The genes are TRBV6-1 and TRBJ1-2, with TRBD1 as a possible D gene (6 bases). Germline CDR1 is MNHNS and CDR2 is SASEGT. The CDR3 totals 10 residues. V lost 8 bases and J 8 bases, leaving 9 bases between the germline ends. The CDR3 DNA follows: TGTGCCAGCTACAGGGACGGCTACACCTTC. Residues: CASYRDGYTF.

This clonotype was picked up a small number of times. This chain connects TRBV24-1 to TRBJ2-5; D gene ambiguous. Looked up from germline, CDR1 is KGHDR and CDR2 is SFDVKD. This CDR3 has 11 amino acids. V was trimmed by 6 bases and J by 4 bases, leaving 5 bases between them. The CDR3 loop reads CATSSRETQYF. The CDR3 DNA reads TGTGCCACCAGTAGCAGAGAGACCCAGTACTTC.